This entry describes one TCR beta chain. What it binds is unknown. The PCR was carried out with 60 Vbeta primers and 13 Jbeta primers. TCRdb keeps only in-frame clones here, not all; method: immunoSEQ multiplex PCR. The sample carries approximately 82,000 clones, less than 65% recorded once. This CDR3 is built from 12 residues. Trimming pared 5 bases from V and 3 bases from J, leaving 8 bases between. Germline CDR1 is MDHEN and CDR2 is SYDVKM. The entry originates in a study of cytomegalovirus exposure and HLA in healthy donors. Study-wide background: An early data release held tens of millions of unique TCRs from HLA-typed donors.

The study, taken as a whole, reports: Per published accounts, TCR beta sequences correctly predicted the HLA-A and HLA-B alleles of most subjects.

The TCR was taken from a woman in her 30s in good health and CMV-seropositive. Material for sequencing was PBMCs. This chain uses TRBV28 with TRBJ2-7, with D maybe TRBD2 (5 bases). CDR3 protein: CASSATNYEQYF. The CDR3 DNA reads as TGTGCCAGCAGTGCGACTAACTACGAGCAGTACTTC.